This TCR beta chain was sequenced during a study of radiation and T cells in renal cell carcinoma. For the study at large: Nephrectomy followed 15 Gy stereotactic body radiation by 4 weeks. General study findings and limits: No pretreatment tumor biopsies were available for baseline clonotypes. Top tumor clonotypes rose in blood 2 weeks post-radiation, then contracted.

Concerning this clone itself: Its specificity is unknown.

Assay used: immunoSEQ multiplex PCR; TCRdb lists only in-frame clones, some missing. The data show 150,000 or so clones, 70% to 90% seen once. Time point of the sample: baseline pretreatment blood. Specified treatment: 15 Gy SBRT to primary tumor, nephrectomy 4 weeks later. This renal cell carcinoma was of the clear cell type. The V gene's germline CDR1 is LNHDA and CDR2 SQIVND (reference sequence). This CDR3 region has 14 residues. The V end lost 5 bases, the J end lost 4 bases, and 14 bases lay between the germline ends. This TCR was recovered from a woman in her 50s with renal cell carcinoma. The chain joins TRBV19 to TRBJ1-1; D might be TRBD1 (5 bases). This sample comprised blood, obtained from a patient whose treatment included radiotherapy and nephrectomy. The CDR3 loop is CASSLPRQLTEAFF. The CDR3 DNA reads TGTGCCAGTAGTCTACCTCGACAGCTCACTGAAGCTTTCTTT.